This passage covers 29 T cell receptor beta chains from one sample sequenced in a study of blood T cell repertoires in COVID-19. TCRdb keeps only in-frame clones here, not all; method: immunoSEQ multiplex PCR. The sample yields about 81,000 clones, 91% seen once. The sequenced sample was peripheral blood. These receptors came from a woman aged 45 to 65 in a cohort sampled during active COVID-19.

The DNA of the CDR3 is TGTGCCAGCTCACCACTCGGGGCAGGGGGAGCCTCTGGGGCCAACGTCCTGACTTTC. It encodes CASSPLGAGGASGANVLTF. The gene calls are TRBV18 and TRBJ2-6; TRBD1 aligns across 7 bases. The germline gives CDR1 KGHSH, CDR2 LQKENI. The CDR3 spans 19 residues. The V segment lost 1 base and the J segment 0 bases; nucleotides outside the gene matches: 9. The variable domain in full, completed from reference TRBV18 and TRBJ2-6, reads NAGVMQNPRHLVRRRGQEARLRCSPMKGHSHVYWYRQLPEEGLKFMVYLQKENIIDESGMPKERFSAEFPKEGPSILRIQQVVRGDSAAYFCASSPLGAGGASGANVLTFGAGSRLTVL.

The rearrangement links TRBV18 to TRBJ2-2; 10 bases match TRBD2. The CDR3 contains 16 residues. Germline-derived CDR1 and CDR2 are KGHSH and LQKENI. The J segment lost 5 bases and the V segment lost 1 base, leaving 4 bases of the junction unmatched. CDR3 DNA sequence: TGTGCCAGCTCACCACGACTAGCGGGCGGAACCGGGGAGCTGTTTTTT. Protein: CASSPRLAGGTGELFF. Complete variable domain (other parts from reference TRBV18 and TRBJ2-2): NAGVMQNPRHLVRRRGQEARLRCSPMKGHSHVYWYRQLPEEGLKFMVYLQKENIIDESGMPKERFSAEFPKEGPSILRIQQVVRGDSAAYFCASSPRLAGGTGELFFGEGSRLTVL.

The chain couples TRBV30 to TRBJ2-5; TRBD1 agrees at 7 bases. CDR3 length equals 13 residues. Germline loops: CDR1 GTSNPN, CDR2 SVGIG (reference sequence). Trimming removed 2 bases from V and 4 bases from J; junction bases left unmatched: 4. Written as DNA, the CDR3 is TGTGCCTGGAGTCGACAGGGTGGAGAGACCCAGTACTTC. Its protein is CAWSRQGGETQYF. Drawing the rest from reference TRBV30 and TRBJ2-5, the complete variable domain is SQTIHQWPATLVQPVGSPLSLECTVEGTSNPNLYWYRQAAGRGLQLLFYSVGIGQISSEVPQNLSASRPQDRQFILSSKKLLLSDSGFYLCAWSRQGGETQYFGPGTRLLVL.

This rearrangement joins TRBV7-9 to TRBJ2-7; D is perhaps TRBD1 (6 bases). The CDR3 consists of 13 residues. Trimming pared 5 bases from V and 5 bases from J, leaving 13 bases between. In germline, CDR1 is SEHNR, CDR2 FQNEAQ (reference sequence). CDR3 DNA sequence: TGTGCCAGCAGCCCCGTGGACAGTCACGAGCAGTACTTC. Translated: CASSPVDSHEQYF.

This chain connects TRBV27 to TRBJ2-7; the D is unclear. Germline CDR1 is MNHEY and CDR2 is SMNVEV (reference sequence). This CDR3 has 13 residues. Trimming left V 2 bases short and J 2 bases short, with 7 bases between. CDR3 bases: TGTGCCAGCAGTTTAACTACCGCCTACGAGCAGTACTTC. Translated, it gives CASSLTTAYEQYF.

CDR3 protein: CASSQGGRGTGDEQYF. The CDR3 DNA reads as TGTGCCAGCAGCCAAGGGGGTAGGGGGACAGGGGATGAGCAGTACTTC. The V and J genes are TRBV3-1 (or the pseudogene TRBV3-2) and TRBJ2-7, with TRBD1 matching 10 bases. The J segment lost 7 bases and the V segment lost 1 base, leaving 10 bases of the junction unmatched. The CDR3 sequence is 16 residues long. Germline assignment: CDR1 LGHDT and CDR2 YNNKEL (reference sequence).

The chain links TRBV11-3 to TRBJ2-7, with 9 bases aligning to TRBD2. Germline V CDR1 and CDR2: SGHNT, YENEEA. J was trimmed by 4 bases and V by 4 bases; bases with no gene match: 14. The CDR3 runs to 17 residues. For the CDR3, the DNA is TGTGCCAGCAGCTACACCCCCGCTAGCGGGACCCAGTACGAGCAGTACTTC. Translating it yields CASSYTPASGTQYEQYF.

This sequence joins TRBV6-6 and TRBJ2-3; 11 positions agree with TRBD2. The CDR3 extends over 16 amino acids. Germline V lookup: CDR1 MNHNY, CDR2 SVGAGI (reference sequence). V lost 2 bases to trimming and J lost 3 bases; unmatched junction nucleotides: 4. This CDR3 reads CASSYPGLAATDTQYF. The CDR3 DNA is TGTGCCAGCAGTTACCCGGGACTAGCGGCGACAGATACGCAGTATTTT.

The chain is built from TRBV6-5 and TRBJ2-4; D gene ambiguous. Germline loops: CDR1 MNHEY, CDR2 SVGAGI. Between the trimmed V and J ends, which lost 4 bases and 0 bases, there was a span of 7 bases. The CDR3 runs 14 residues. CDR3 amino acids: CASSSVLAKNIQYF. The CDR3 DNA is TGTGCCAGCAGTTCAGTGCTAGCCAAAAACATTCAGTACTTC.

The CDR3, as DNA: TGTGCCAGTAGTATACACGGGACAGCCTATGGCTACACCTTC. Translating it yields CASSIHGTAYGYTF. The J gene is TRBJ1-2, the V gene TRBV19; 7 positions agree with TRBD1. Per the germline V gene, CDR1 is LNHDA and CDR2 is SQIVND (reference sequence). Germline trimming cut 2 bases from V and 4 bases from J; bases unmatched to any gene: 4. The CDR3 length is 14 residues.

V gene TRBV7-3 combines with J gene TRBJ2-2; 7 bases line up with TRBD2. Germline CDR1 and CDR2: SGHTA and FQGTGA. The CDR3 loop spans 17 amino acids. Unmatched junction bases numbered 17, after V lost 8 bases and J lost 5 bases. The CDR3 sequence is CASGPGRAGLGTGELFF. DNA of the CDR3: TGTGCCAGCGGCCCGGGACGCGCTGGACTAGGTACCGGGGAGCTGTTTTTT.

The genes are TRBV7-3 and TRBJ2-2; D is undetermined. V was trimmed by 1 base and J by 2 bases, leaving 5 bases between them. CDR3 size: 14 residues. Germline V gives CDR1 SGHTA, CDR2 FQGTGA. The chain's CDR3 is CASSLNYNTGELFF. CDR3 DNA: TGTGCCAGCAGCTTAAACTATAACACCGGGGAGCTGTTTTTT.

This clone showed up just once. The chain links TRBV19 to TRBJ1-1; a possible D gene is TRBD1 (6 bases). The CDR3 spans 14 residues. Germline lookup yields CDR1 LNHDA and CDR2 SQIVND (reference sequence). The ends were cut back, 1 base at V and 0 bases at J, with 6 bases in the middle. The CDR3 DNA sequence: TGTGCCAGTAGTATAGGGACAGTGAACACTGAAGCTTTCTTT. Protein product: CASSIGTVNTEAFF.

V usage is TRBV5-1 and J usage is TRBJ1-6; 9 positions agree with TRBD1. CDR3 length equals 15 residues. V lost 4 bases to trimming and J lost 6 bases; unmatched junction nucleotides: 5. Germline CDR1 is SGHRS and CDR2 is YFSETQ. This CDR3 reads CASSRGQGSNSPLHF. The CDR3 DNA is TGCGCCAGCAGCAGGGGACAGGGTAGTAATTCACCCCTCCACTTT.

The V gene is TRBV5-8, the J gene TRBJ2-1; D uncertain. Germline V gene lookup returns CDR1 SGHTS and CDR2 YDEGEE. The length of the CDR3 is 12 residues. The V gene lost 1 base and the J gene lost 12 bases, with 11 bases spanning the gap. The CDR3, as DNA: TGTGCCAGCAGCTTGTCTAATAACAGGCAGTTCTTC. Encoded protein: CASSLSNNRQFF.

The genes are TRBV29-1 and TRBJ2-1; a weak D match, TRBD2 (5 bases). The CDR3 contains 13 residues. CDR1 and CDR2 from the germline V gene are SQVTM and ANQGSEA. The CDR3 sequence is CSIRGSSYNEQFF. DNA for the CDR3: TGCAGTATACGAGGGAGCTCCTACAATGAGCAGTTCTTC.

The V call is TRBV7-2, the J call TRBJ2-1; 13 bases fit TRBD2. The CDR3 loop spans 15 amino acids. Trimming removed 6 bases from V and 6 bases from J; junction bases left unmatched: 5. Germline CDR1 is SGHTA and CDR2 is FQGNSA. DNA for the CDR3: TGTGCCAGCAGTTTCCGACTAGCGGGAGGCAATGAGCAGTTCTTC. Translated: CASSFRLAGGNEQFF.

A note on this clone: An end of the junction differs from the germline gene, which may be a read error. The chain is built from TRBV12-3 or TRBV12-4 and TRBJ1-2; 8 bases align to TRBD1. CDR3 length equals 13 residues. This CDR3 is CVSTRQGFLGYTF. DNA for the CDR3: TGTGTCAGCACGCGACAGGGGTTCCTCGGCTACACCTTC.

The chain links TRBV10-2 to TRBJ1-2; the D gene is possibly TRBD1 (5 bases). Germline V gene sequence: CDR1 WSHSY, CDR2 SAAADI. The germline V and J ends were trimmed by 1 base and 6 bases, with 9 bases remaining between them. CDR3 length equals 13 residues. The CDR3 bases are TGCGCCAGCAGTGAGTTTCAGGGTAATGGCTACACCTTC. Its translation: CASSEFQGNGYTF.

The genes are TRBV6-5 and TRBJ2-7; 8 bases align to TRBD1. V shed 0 bases and J 4 bases; nucleotides not matched to a gene: 5. The CDR3 is 15 amino acids. Germline V gene lookup returns CDR1 MNHEY and CDR2 SVGAGI. The CDR3 DNA reads as TGTGCCAGCAGTTACTCGCCCAGGGGGCGATACGAGCAGTACTTC. Translated: CASSYSPRGRYEQYF.

This sequence joins TRBV9 and TRBJ1-2, with unresolved D. Between the trimmed V and J ends, which lost 4 bases and 2 bases, there was a span of 12 bases. The germline CDR1 and CDR2 sequences are SGDLS and YYNGEE. The CDR3 length is 14 residues. CDR3 DNA: TGTGCCAGCAGCCCCCCCGCAGGAAACTATGGCTACACCTTC. It specifies CASSPPAGNYGYTF.

The chain couples TRBV28 to TRBJ2-1; the D is unclear. The CDR3 runs 14 residues. V lost 3 bases and J lost 4, with 10 bases in between. CDR1 is MDHEN and CDR2 is SYDVKM in the germline V gene. The CDR3 DNA reads as TGTGCCAGCAGTTTGGGTGACACTTACAATGAGCAGTTCTTC. The encoded protein is CASSLGDTYNEQFF.

This clone was observed once. The CDR3 protein is CASSSATRGRRETQYF. CDR3 nucleotides: TGCGCCAGCAGCTCGGCAACCAGGGGGCGCCGGGAGACCCAGTACTTC. This sequence joins TRBV5-1 and TRBJ2-5; 8 bases line up with TRBD1. This CDR3 comprises 16 residues. J gave up 5 bases and V 3 bases, and 12 bases lay outside the gene matches. Germline V gene lookup returns CDR1 SGHRS and CDR2 YFSETQ.

CDR3 sequence reads: CASSLLGIGDTQYF. Here the CDR3 DNA reads TGTGCCAGCAGCTTACTAGGTATCGGGGATACGCAGTATTTT. The V call is TRBV7-3, the J call TRBJ2-3; D remains unclear. Trimming stripped 2 bases from V and 6 bases from J, with 12 bases between. CDR1 and CDR2 (germline): SGHTA, FQGTGA. This CDR3 spans 14 amino acids.

V and J are TRBV9 and TRBJ2-3, with 8 bases that match TRBD2. This CDR3 is 17 amino acids long. The germline gives CDR1 SGDLS, CDR2 YYNGEE. J was trimmed by 5 bases and V by 3 bases; bases with no gene match: 14. In DNA, the CDR3 is TGTGCCAGCAGCGACCGGACTAGCACCGGGACGGTAGATACGCAGTATTTT. Translating gives CASSDRTSTGTVDTQYF.

At least ten counts were recorded for this clone. The chain is built from TRBV10-2 and TRBJ1-2; TRBD1 matches 8 bases. Per the germline V gene, CDR1 is WSHSY and CDR2 is SAAADI. The V gene end was trimmed by 0 bases and the J gene end by 3 bases; junction bases not matched to a gene: 3. The length of the CDR3 is 15 residues. Written as DNA, the CDR3 is TGCGCCAGCAGTGAGTCAGGGACAGGCTACTATGGCTACACCTTC. The encoded protein is CASSESGTGYYGYTF.

V usage is TRBV2 and J usage is TRBJ1-5; tentative D call: TRBD1 (5 bases). Deletions cut 7 bases from V and 6 bases from J, with 16 bases between. The CDR3 length is 14 residues. Germline CDR1 is SNHLY and CDR2 is FYNNEI. CDR3 region: CASIGGSGGQPQHF. CDR3 DNA sequence: TGTGCCAGCATAGGAGGGTCGGGGGGTCAGCCCCAGCATTTT.

This sequence joins TRBV30 and TRBJ1-2; TRBD1 matches 9 bases. Germline V gives CDR1 GTSNPN, CDR2 SVGIG (reference sequence). The CDR3 runs to 13 residues. The ends lost 3 bases at V and 3 bases at J; junction bases unmatched: 2. The CDR3 here is CAWRRTGDYGYTF. DNA of the CDR3: TGTGCCTGGAGGCGGACAGGGGACTATGGCTACACCTTC.

The count of this clone is one. The rearrangement uses TRBV19 and TRBJ1-1, with D possibly TRBD1 on 6 matching bases. Trimming left V 10 bases short and J 0 bases short, with 18 bases between. CDR3 length: 15 amino acids. The germline CDR1 and CDR2 sequences are LNHDA and SQIVND (reference sequence). The CDR3 DNA follows: TGTGCCACGTCTTGGGGGGGGCCCATGAACACTGAAGCTTTCTTT. This encodes CATSWGGPMNTEAFF. Filled out from reference TRBV19 and TRBJ1-1, the complete variable domain reads DGGITQSPKYLFRKEGQNVTLSCEQNLNHDAMYWYRQDPGQGLRLIYYSQIVNDFQKGDIAEGYSVSREKKESFPLTVTSAQKNPTAFYLCATSWGGPMNTEAFFGQGTRLTVV.